These 32 T cell receptor beta chains originate from one sample sequenced in a study of T cell changes during pregnancy in multiple sclerosis. Sequencing was performed with immunoSEQ multiplex PCR; in TCRdb, only in-frame clones are kept and a portion is missing. The sample gives about 40,000 clones, about 89% of which show up once; less than 0.55% is in the top ten. Here the sequenced sample was CD4+ T cells from peripheral blood mononuclear cells, taken in the third trimester of pregnancy. The receptors stem from a female donor in good health, enrolled as a control in a pregnancy study.

V usage is TRBV6-5 and J usage is TRBJ1-6; 8 bases map to TRBD1. Germline V gene lookup returns CDR1 MNHEY and CDR2 SVGAGI. V shed 4 bases and J 10 bases; nucleotides not matched to a gene: 9. This CDR3 region has 15 residues. The CDR3 sequence is CASSSPTGGGSPLHF. CDR3 DNA sequence: TGTGCCAGCAGTTCCCCAACAGGGGGAGGGTCACCCCTCCACTTT.

V and J are TRBV4-1 and TRBJ2-7; D gene uncertain. The CDR3 is made up of 11 amino acids. Germline CDR1 is MGHRA and CDR2 is YSYEKL. The V and J ends lost 1 base and 7 bases respectively, with 5 bases between them. The CDR3 DNA is TGCGCCAGCAGCCAAGGAGCAGAGCAGTACTTC. The encoded protein is CASSQGAEQYF.

V and J are TRBV19 and TRBJ2-3; TRBD2 matches at 11 bases. V shed 7 bases, J shed 0 bases, and the junction held 12 bases outside the gene matches. Germline V CDR1 and CDR2: LNHDA, SQIVND (reference sequence). The CDR3 has 18 amino acids. The CDR3 DNA follows: TGTGCCAGTAAAGCCCTCGTTAGCGGGGGGGCTAGCACAGATACGCAGTATTTT. Its protein product is CASKALVSGGASTDTQYF.

The V gene is TRBV2, the J gene TRBJ2-1; 12 positions agree with TRBD2. Per germline, CDR1 SNHLY and CDR2 FYNNEI. The J segment lost 4 bases and the V segment lost 6 bases, leaving 4 bases of the junction unmatched. CDR3 length equals 15 residues. The CDR3 DNA is TGTGCCAGCAGGTGGACTAGCGGGGTTTACAATGAGCAGTTCTTC. Residues: CASRWTSGVYNEQFF.

The V gene is TRBV29-1, the J gene TRBJ1-1, with a possible D match to TRBD1 (5 bases). The CDR3 is 14 residues long. Germline V gives CDR1 SQVTM, CDR2 ANQGSEA. With 0 bases removed from V and 8 bases from J, the gap between germline ends came to 16 bases. This CDR3 is CSVEDRGQGLEAFF. The DNA for the CDR3 is TGCAGCGTTGAAGATCGAGGTCAGGGCCTCGAAGCTTTCTTT. Filled out from reference TRBV29-1 and TRBJ1-1, the complete variable domain reads SAVISQKPSRDICQRGTSLTIQCQVDSQVTMMFWYRQQPGQSLTLIATANQGSEATYESGFVIDKFPISRPNLTFSTLTVSNMSPEDSSIYLCSVEDRGQGLEAFFGQGTRLTVV.

The J gene is TRBJ2-2, the V gene TRBV18; the D gene is possibly TRBD2 (6 bases). The CDR3 is made up of 16 amino acids. Germline V lookup: CDR1 KGHSH, CDR2 LQKENI. Trimming pared 3 bases from V and 1 base from J, leaving 12 bases between. CDR3: CASSPPGLRNTGELFF. Here the CDR3 DNA reads TGTGCCAGCTCACCTCCGGGACTTCGGAACACCGGGGAGCTGTTTTTT.

This sequence joins TRBV28 and TRBJ2-7; the match to TRBD2 covers 9 bases. The CDR3 loop spans 15 amino acids. Germline values: CDR1 MDHEN, CDR2 SYDVKM. Germline trimming cut 3 bases from V and 7 bases from J; bases unmatched to any gene: 10. CDR3 nucleotides: TGTGCCAGCAGTTTCCCTGGCGGGAGGGAGGGAGAGCAGTACTTC. This translates into CASSFPGGREGEQYF.

This clone was seen only a few times. An end of the junction differs from the germline gene, which may be a read error. The chain uses TRBV7-9 and TRBJ1-1; 10 bases fit TRBD1. The CDR3 is 13 amino acids. CDR1 and CDR2 from the germline V gene are SEHNR and FQNEAQ (reference sequence). The CDR3 protein is CASSWRDRGVYSF. CDR3 DNA: TGTGCCAGCAGCTGGAGGGACAGGGGTGTATACAGCTTT. Together with reference TRBV7-9 and TRBJ1-1, the CDR3 gives the full variable domain: DTGVSQNPRHKITKRGQNVTFRCDPISEHNRLYWYRQTLGQGPEFLTYFQNEAQLEKSRLLSDRFSAERPKGSFSTLEIQRTEQGDSAMYLCASSWRDRGVYSFGQGTRLTVV.

V is TRBV28 and J is TRBJ2-7, with a tentative D call TRBD2 (5 bases). Germline lookup yields CDR1 MDHEN and CDR2 SYDVKM. Trimming stripped 4 bases from V and 6 bases from J, with 16 bases between. The CDR3 has 14 residues. CDR3 coding DNA: TGTGCCAGCAGTTCCCCCTCGGGGTTCTCCGAGCAGTACTTC. Protein sequence: CASSSPSGFSEQYF.

V gene TRBV7-2 combines with J gene TRBJ1-2, with a tentative D call TRBD1 (5 bases). V was clipped by 8 bases and J by 6 bases, with 19 bases between them. Per the germline V gene, CDR1 is SGHTA and CDR2 is FQGNSA. The CDR3 totals 14 residues. CDR3 nucleotide sequence: TGTGCCAGCCTACTGTACCCAGGGAACCATGGCTACACCTTC. Translating it yields CASLLYPGNHGYTF.

This chain connects TRBV7-3 to TRBJ2-1; tentatively, D is TRBD1 (6 bases). The CDR3 has 12 amino acids. The V gene's germline CDR1 is SGHTA and CDR2 FQGTGA. The V and J ends lost 5 bases and 8 bases respectively, with 10 bases between them. Here the CDR3 reads CASSRAGDEQFF. The CDR3 region has the DNA TGTGCCAGCAGCCGGGCAGGGGATGAGCAGTTCTTC.

The V and J genes are TRBV18 and TRBJ2-2; D is perhaps TRBD2 (5 bases). V lost 2 bases and J lost 4, with 14 bases in between. The germline CDR1 and CDR2 sequences are KGHSH and LQKENI. There are 16 residues in the CDR3. The CDR3 DNA sequence: TGTGCCAGCTCACCAAATGGGCCCGCGGGCACCGGGGAGCTGTTTTTT. Translation gives CASSPNGPAGTGELFF.

The chain uses TRBV19 and TRBJ1-4; TRBD1 aligns across 12 bases. The CDR3 runs 16 residues. V shed 4 bases and J 8 bases; nucleotides not matched to a gene: 8. CDR1 is LNHDA, CDR2 SQIVND, per germline (reference sequence). CDR3 loop: CASSSPGQGAGEKLFF. The DNA for the CDR3 is TGTGCCAGTAGTAGCCCGGGACAGGGGGCCGGCGAAAAACTGTTTTTT. The full variable domain, in which reference TRBV19 and TRBJ1-4 provide the parts outside the CDR3, is DGGITQSPKYLFRKEGQNVTLSCEQNLNHDAMYWYRQDPGQGLRLIYYSQIVNDFQKGDIAEGYSVSREKKESFPLTVTSAQKNPTAFYLCASSSPGQGAGEKLFFGSGTQLSVL.

This sequence joins TRBV30 and TRBJ2-6; no clear D. Trimming removed 1 base from V and 1 base from J, with 8 bases in between. The CDR3 spans 15 residues. Germline lookup yields CDR1 GTSNPN and CDR2 SVGIG (reference sequence). CDR3 sequence reads: CAWSDEASGANVLTF. The CDR3 DNA reads as TGTGCCTGGAGTGACGAGGCGTCTGGGGCCAACGTCCTGACTTTC.

The chain has TRBV27 and TRBJ2-7; TRBD1 matches at 11 bases. Germline V gives CDR1 MNHEY, CDR2 SMNVEV (reference sequence). V was clipped by 6 bases and J by 7 bases; unmatched bases: 14. The CDR3 runs to 16 residues. The CDR3 spells CASSQTGTGGAGEQYF. The CDR3 DNA sequence: TGTGCCAGCAGCCAGACCGGGACAGGGGGAGCAGGGGAGCAGTACTTC.

The rearrangement links TRBV19 to TRBJ1-1; a weak D match, TRBD1 (5 bases). The CDR3 covers 15 residues. The V end lost 7 bases, the J end lost 1 base, and 16 bases lay between the germline ends. Germline lookup yields CDR1 LNHDA and CDR2 SQIVND (reference sequence). As DNA, the CDR3 is TGTGCCAGTACGCCTCGGGACTCCAGGAACACTGAAGCTTTCTTT. Translating it yields CASTPRDSRNTEAFF.

This chain links TRBV30 with TRBJ2-4, with TRBD2 matching over 8 bases. V shed 2 bases, J shed 7 bases, and the junction held 7 bases outside the gene matches. The germline V gene encodes CDR1 GTSNPN and CDR2 SVGIG (reference sequence). The CDR3 covers 14 residues. In nucleotides, the CDR3 is TGTGCCTGGAGTCGCGGGACTAGTGGGAACATTCAGTACTTC. This codes for CAWSRGTSGNIQYF. Full variable domain (outside the CDR3, taken from reference TRBV30 and TRBJ2-4): SQTIHQWPATLVQPVGSPLSLECTVEGTSNPNLYWYRQAAGRGLQLLFYSVGIGQISSEVPQNLSASRPQDRQFILSSKKLLLSDSGFYLCAWSRGTSGNIQYFGAGTRLSVL.

This rearrangement joins TRBV7-8 to TRBJ2-5; the match to TRBD2 covers 8 bases. CDR3 length: 15 residues. The germline gives CDR1 SGHVS, CDR2 FQNEAQ. The V segment lost 5 bases and the J segment 5 bases; nucleotides outside the gene matches: 10. The CDR3 DNA follows: TGTGCCAGCAGCCACTTAGCGGGGTGGAGTGAGACCCAGTACTTC. This sequence encodes CASSHLAGWSETQYF.

V and J are TRBV28 and TRBJ1-1, with D uncertain. The CDR3 contains 14 residues. Germline V CDR1 and CDR2: MDHEN, SYDVKM. Trimming left V 5 bases short and J 6 bases short, with 16 bases between. CDR3 loop: CASSSGGKTAEAFF. CDR3 DNA sequence: TGTGCCAGCAGTAGCGGCGGGAAAACCGCTGAAGCTTTCTTT.

This clone appeared once. This chain joins TRBV7-8 and TRBJ2-1, with D possibly TRBD1 on 5 matching bases. Trimming cost V 8 bases and J 10 bases, with 15 bases left between them. Germline CDR1 SGHVS, CDR2 FQNEAQ. This CDR3 has 12 amino acids. As DNA, the CDR3 is TGTGCCAGCTCGAAAGGGGAAGCAGAGCAGTTCTTC. Its translation: CASSKGEAEQFF.

This sequence joins TRBV7-2 and TRBJ2-7; 7 bases are shared with TRBD1. CDR3 size: 13 residues. Trimming took 8 bases from V and 2 from J; bases not matched to a gene: 6. CDR1 and CDR2 (germline): SGHTA, FQGNSA. Written as DNA, the CDR3 is TGTGCCAGCCAACTACAGGGGCCCTACGAGCAGTACTTC. Protein sequence: CASQLQGPYEQYF.

This sequence joins TRBV6-1 and TRBJ2-7, with TRBD2 matching over 7 bases. Per the germline V gene, CDR1 is MNHNS and CDR2 is SASEGT. The CDR3 extends over 14 amino acids. The V gene end was trimmed by 8 bases and the J gene end by 4 bases; junction bases not matched to a gene: 11. CDR3 in DNA: TGTGCCAGCGCCTGGGGGGAGGGAGGGTACGAGCAGTACTTC. This sequence encodes CASAWGEGGYEQYF.

CDR3 DNA sequence: TGTGCCAGCAGCGCGGACAGGGGTTCGAACACCGGGGAGCTGTTTTTT. It specifies CASSADRGSNTGELFF. The rearrangement uses TRBV7-9 and TRBJ2-2; 9 bases are shared with TRBD1. This CDR3 region has 16 residues. J was trimmed by 0 bases and V by 5 bases; bases with no gene match: 4. Germline V gene lookup returns CDR1 SEHNR and CDR2 FQNEAQ (reference sequence). The whole variable domain, remainder taken from reference TRBV7-9 and TRBJ2-2, is DTGVSQNPRHKITKRGQNVTFRCDPISEHNRLYWYRQTLGQGPEFLTYFQNEAQLEKSRLLSDRFSAERPKGSFSTLEIQRTEQGDSAMYLCASSADRGSNTGELFFGEGSRLTVL.

CDR3 loop: CASSQHRGISYGYTF. The CDR3 bases are TGTGCCAGCAGTCAACACAGGGGGATAAGTTATGGCTACACCTTC. This rearrangement joins TRBV14 to TRBJ1-2, with 8 bases lining up with TRBD1. CDR1 is SGHDN, CDR2 FVKESK, per germline. The CDR3 has 15 residues. V was clipped by 6 bases and J by 5 bases; unmatched bases: 11.

This clone appeared a single time. The chain couples TRBV27 to TRBJ1-2; possible D gene TRBD1, 6 bases. Trimming cost V 8 bases and J 5 bases, with 9 bases left between them. Per the germline V gene, CDR1 is MNHEY and CDR2 is SMNVEV (reference sequence). CDR3 length equals 11 residues. CDR3 nucleotides: TGTGCCAGCGGGGGCAGGTATGGCTACACCTTC. Translated, it gives CASGGRYGYTF.

This chain connects TRBV29-1 to TRBJ2-6; no clear D gene. This CDR3 has 13 amino acids. V was trimmed by 6 bases and J by 0 bases, leaving 6 bases between them. Germline assignment: CDR1 SQVTM and CDR2 ANQGSEA. The CDR3 bases are TGCAGCGTACAGATCTCTGGGGCCAACGTCCTGACTTTC. Its protein product is CSVQISGANVLTF.

The chain employs TRBV4-3 and TRBJ1-2, with 7 bases lining up with TRBD1. The CDR3 contains 13 residues. Germline loops: CDR1 LGHNA, CDR2 YSLEER. Trimming took 4 bases from V and 4 from J; bases not matched to a gene: 3. This CDR3 reads CASSRDSVYGYTF. CDR3 bases: TGCGCCAGCAGCCGGGACAGTGTCTATGGCTACACCTTC.

This chain connects TRBV5-4 to TRBJ1-2; 8 bases are a match to TRBD1. The CDR3 has 14 amino acids. V was clipped by 4 bases and J by 4 bases; unmatched bases: 6. Germline V gene data show CDR1 as SGHNT and CDR2 as YYREEE (reference sequence). The CDR3 is CASSDPGGGYGYTF. CDR3 DNA: TGTGCCAGCAGCGACCCAGGGGGCGGCTATGGCTACACCTTC.

The CDR3 nucleotides are TGTGCCAGCAGCCCGAGTGGGACAGGGGGCTACGAGCAGTACTTC. Protein product: CASSPSGTGGYEQYF. The chain has TRBV5-4 and TRBJ2-7; 11 bases align to TRBD1. Trimming cost V 4 bases and J 3 bases; bases outside gene matches: 6. The germline V gene encodes CDR1 SGHNT and CDR2 YYREEE (reference sequence). The CDR3 totals 15 residues.

V usage is TRBV2 and J usage is TRBJ2-3, with 13 positions matching TRBD2. J was trimmed by 2 bases and V by 6 bases; bases with no gene match: 14. The CDR3 is 19 amino acids. Germline V gene lookup returns CDR1 SNHLY and CDR2 FYNNEI. This CDR3 reads CASSDRAGGLAGHTDTQYF. In DNA, the CDR3 is TGTGCCAGCAGCGACAGGGCTGGGGGACTAGCGGGGCACACAGATACGCAGTATTTT. Full variable domain (missing parts from reference TRBV2 and TRBJ2-3): EPEVTQTPSHQVTQMGQEVILRCVPISNHLYFYWYRQILGQKVEFLVSFYNNEISEKSEIFDDQFSVERPDGSNFTLKIRSTKLEDSAMYFCASSDRAGGLAGHTDTQYFGPGTRLTVL.

The J gene is TRBJ2-3, the V gene TRBV7-2, with TRBD2 as a possible D gene (6 bases). CDR3 length: 14 residues. Trimming removed 9 bases at V and 4 bases at J, with 17 bases between. Germline values: CDR1 SGHTA, CDR2 FQGNSA. The CDR3 DNA sequence: TGTGCCAGTCAGCTAGCGTTCTCCCCAGATACGCAGTATTTT. It specifies CASQLAFSPDTQYF. The whole variable domain, filled in from reference TRBV7-2 and TRBJ2-3, reads GAGVSQSPSNKVTEKGKDVELRCDPISGHTALYWYRQSLGQGLEFLIYFQGNSAPDKSGLPSDRFSAERTGGSVSTLTIQRTQQEDSAVYLCASQLAFSPDTQYFGPGTRLTVL.

The V and J genes are TRBV10-3 and TRBJ2-1; TRBD2 agrees at 14 bases. V gave up 4 bases and J gave up 3 bases; unmatched junction bases: 11. The germline V gene has CDR1 ENHRY and CDR2 SYGVKD. The length of the CDR3 is 19 residues. The CDR3 here is CAISGNPGLAGVGYNEQFF. The CDR3 DNA is TGTGCCATCAGTGGAAACCCGGGACTAGCGGGAGTCGGCTACAATGAGCAGTTCTTC.